This is a list of T cell receptor beta chains from one sample in a study of early T cells in non-severe SARS-CoV-2 infection. TCRdb reprocessed the 5' RACE reads with MiXCR, giving one entry per CDR3 protein. The sample lists about 64,000 distinct CDR3 sequences; around 20% were seen once. This specimen consisted of whole blood, obtained at baseline. These TCRs come from an adult who was a healthcare worker with PCR-confirmed SARS-CoV-2 infection or an uninfected control (not recorded which). Each CDR3 is given with its conserved first and last residue. Each record gives: D gene, V gene, clone size, J gene, CDR3 protein, CDR3 DNA. The D gene is left open where the match is weak. Clone sizes are given selectively: once, few, many, or a class where the clone is expanded.

TRBD1	TRBV6-1	few	TRBJ2-7	CASGETGAAYEQYF	TGTGCCAGCGGGGAGACAGGGGCAGCCTACGAGCAGTACTTC
NA	TRBV4-1	few	TRBJ1-2	CASSQVVGQDYGYTF	TGCGCCAGCAGCCAAGTTGTGGGGCAGGACTATGGCTACACCTTC
NA	TRBV20-1	few	TRBJ1-1	CSAKTSGTFF	TGCAGTGCTAAGACTTCAGGGACTTTCTTT
NA	TRBV5-5	NA	TRBJ1-2	CASSFSQYGYTF	TGTGCCAGCAGCTTTTCCCAGTATGGCTACACCTTC
NA	TRBV30	NA	TRBJ1-1	CAWAVNTEAFF	TGTGCCTGGGCGGTGAACACTGAAGCTTTCTTT
TRBD1	TRBV6-1	NA	TRBJ1-2	CASSEGDSSYGYTF	TGTGCCAGCAGTGAAGGGGACAGCAGTTATGGCTACACCTTC
NA	TRBV30	few	TRBJ2-2	CAWSTSPGANTGELFF	TGTGCCTGGAGTACCTCTCCGGGGGCGAACACCGGGGAGCTGTTTTTT
NA	TRBV14	few	TRBJ2-3	CASSQERSGTDTQYF	TGTGCCAGCAGCCAAGAAAGGTCGGGGACAGATACGCAGTATTTT
NA	TRBV15	many	TRBJ2-5	CATNPGAEIQETQYF	TGTGCCACCAACCCGGGAGCGGAAATCCAAGAGACCCAGTACTTC
NA	TRBV20-1	NA	TRBJ1-2	CSAFKDIYGYTF	TGCAGTGCCTTTAAGGACATCTATGGCTACACCTTC
NA	TRBV3-1	many	TRBJ1-1	CASSQVSGNTEAFF	TGTGCCAGCAGCCAAGTATCCGGGAACACTGAAGCTTTCTTT
TRBD1	TRBV4-1	few	TRBJ1-2	CASSQDSGTGGVYGYTF	TGCGCCAGCAGCCAAGATTCTGGGACAGGGGGCGTCTATGGCTACACCTTC
NA	TRBV12-3/TRBV12-4	NA	TRBJ2-3	CASSLWGDTQYF	TGTGCCAGCAGTTTGTGGGGGGATACGCAGTATTTT
NA	TRBV10-2	few	TRBJ2-2	CASTPRLGENTGELFF	TGCGCCAGCACTCCCCGTTTGGGGGAGAACACCGGGGAGCTGTTTTTT
TRBD1	TRBV9	few	TRBJ1-5	CASSEGTGRQPQHF	TGTGCCAGCAGCGAGGGGACAGGACGACAGCCCCAGCATTTT
NA	TRBV2	NA	TRBJ2-2	CASGRDPATGELFF	TGTGCCAGTGGCCGGGACCCCGCCACCGGGGAGCTGTTTTTT
NA	TRBV5-1	many	TRBJ1-1	CASSLEPPNTEAFF	TGCGCCAGCAGCTTGGAACCACCCAACACTGAAGCTTTCTTT
NA	TRBV3-1	NA	TRBJ2-1	CASSHSRGLGNEQFF	TGTGCCAGCAGCCACTCCAGGGGCTTGGGCAATGAGCAGTTCTTC
NA	TRBV27	NA	TRBJ2-5	CASSQGLTQYF	TGTGCCAGCAGCCAGGGGTTGACCCAGTACTTC
NA	TRBV5-1	many	TRBJ2-1	CASSSIFRDKYNEQFF	TGCGCCAGCAGCTCCATATTTCGGGACAAGTACAATGAGCAGTTCTTC
TRBD1	TRBV3-1	few	TRBJ1-2	CASSQVLRTGTYGYTF	TGTGCCAGCAGCCAAGTTTTAAGGACAGGGACCTATGGCTACACCTTC
NA	TRBV24-1	many	TRBJ1-1	CATNGPLNTEAFF	TGTGCCACCAACGGACCGCTGAACACTGAAGCTTTCTTT
NA	TRBV29-1	NA	TRBJ2-5	CSARPGETQYF	TGCAGCGCCCGTCCGGGAGAGACCCAGTACTTC
NA	TRBV2	few	TRBJ1-1	CVAGGNTEAFF	TGTGTCGCCGGAGGGAACACTGAAGCTTTCTTT
NA	TRBV7-2	few	TRBJ2-1	CASSLVFAGEQFF	TGTGCCAGCAGCTTAGTTTTTGCGGGAGAGCAGTTCTTC
NA	TRBV5-1	few	TRBJ2-2	CATRRQNTGELFF	TGCGCCACCAGACGACAGAACACCGGGGAGCTGTTTTTT
NA	TRBV6-5	NA	TRBJ1-1	CASTPGGAETEAFF	TGTGCCAGCACCCCTGGTGGGGCAGAGACTGAAGCTTTCTTT
NA	TRBV13	few	TRBJ2-3	CASSPLGSQADTQYF	TGTGCCAGCAGCCCCCTGGGGTCACAGGCAGATACGCAGTATTTT
NA	TRBV2	few	TRBJ2-1	CASGDLTGIYNEQFF	TGTGCCAGCGGGGACTTGACCGGCATCTACAATGAGCAGTTCTTC
NA	TRBV3-1	NA	TRBJ2-5	CASSQAFLTQYF	TGTGCCAGCAGCCAGGCCTTTTTGACCCAGTACTTC
TRBD1	TRBV7-9	NA	TRBJ1-1	CASRATGEEAFF	TGTGCCAGCAGAGCTACAGGGGAAGAAGCTTTCTTT
NA	TRBV18	NA	TRBJ1-1	CATSGGANTEAFF	TGTGCCACCTCGGGGGGGGCGAACACTGAAGCTTTCTTT
NA	TRBV18	few	TRBJ2-7	CASSPKGGDSYEQYF	TGTGCCAGCTCACCCAAAGGGGGGGATAGCTACGAGCAGTACTTC
TRBD1	TRBV5-1	NA	TRBJ2-2	CASRDRGNTGELFF	TGCGCCAGCAGGGACAGGGGGAACACCGGGGAGCTGTTTTTT
TRBD1	TRBV12-3/TRBV12-4	few	TRBJ1-4	CASSRTGINEKLFF	TGTGCCAGCAGCCGGACAGGAATTAATGAAAAACTGTTTTTT
NA	TRBV7-9	few	TRBJ1-1	CASSPPQGFTTEVFF	TGTGCCAGCAGCCCACCACAGGGATTCACCACTGAAGTTTTCTTT
NA	TRBV20-1	few	TRBJ2-1	CSAPNAVGAYNEQFF	TGCAGTGCACCTAACGCAGTGGGGGCTTACAATGAGCAGTTCTTC
NA	TRBV6-6	few	TRBJ2-5	CASSWGETQYF	TGTGCCAGCAGTTGGGGTGAGACCCAGTACTTC
TRBD1	TRBV5-6	few	TRBJ2-6	CASTGTATPGANVLTF	TGTGCCAGCACCGGGACAGCCACTCCCGGGGCCAACGTCCTGACTTTC
TRBD1	TRBV4-1	few	TRBJ2-1	CASSQPTRGGPAYNEQFF	TGCGCCAGCAGCCAGCCCACAAGAGGGGGCCCCGCCTACAATGAGCAGTTCTTC
TRBD2	TRBV10-2	NA	TRBJ2-7	CATEVGLAGGEQYF	TGCGCCACCGAGGTAGGGCTAGCGGGGGGCGAACAGTACTTC
NA	TRBV7-3	NA	TRBJ2-3	CASSLDYSTDTQYF	TGTGCCAGCAGCTTGGACTACTCCACAGATACGCAGTATTTT
NA	TRBV6-2/TRBV6-3	NA	TRBJ2-1	CASSYLGLVNEQFF	TGTGCCAGCAGTTACTTAGGGCTAGTAAATGAGCAGTTCTTC
NA	TRBV29-1	few	TRBJ2-2	CSVPDGGPNTGELFF	TGCAGCGTTCCCGACGGGGGGCCGAACACCGGGGAGCTGTTTTTT
NA	TRBV2	NA	TRBJ2-3	CASSGTSDTQYF	TGTGCCAGCAGTGGGACTTCAGATACGCAGTATTTT
NA	TRBV10-3	NA	TRBJ1-2	CAISGEGGSNYGYTF	TGTGCCATCAGTGGAGAGGGAGGGTCCAACTATGGCTACACCTTC
TRBD1	TRBV10-3	few	TRBJ2-3	CAIWRGGYTDTQYF	TGTGCCATCTGGAGAGGGGGCTACACAGATACGCAGTATTTT
TRBD2	TRBV19	NA	TRBJ2-3	CASGGSGGLPDTQYF	TGTGCCAGTGGAGGTAGCGGGGGGCTACCAGATACGCAGTATTTT
TRBD1	TRBV6-1	NA	TRBJ1-3	CASSERQGSSGNTIYF	TGTGCCAGCAGTGAAAGACAGGGGAGCTCTGGAAACACCATATATTTT
NA	TRBV6-1	NA	TRBJ1-1	CASSPERGTEAFF	TGTGCCAGCAGTCCAGAGAGGGGCACTGAAGCTTTCTTT
TRBD2	TRBV12-3/TRBV12-4	few	TRBJ2-2	CASSSGLAVPNTGELFF	TGTGCCAGCAGCTCTGGACTAGCGGTACCAAACACCGGGGAGCTGTTTTTT
NA	TRBV6-1	NA	TRBJ1-1	CATRGDANTEAFF	TGTGCCACCAGAGGGGATGCGAACACTGAAGCTTTCTTT
TRBD2	TRBV2	NA	TRBJ2-7	CASSVERGTYEQYF	TGTGCCAGCAGTGTGGAGCGGGGAACCTACGAGCAGTACTTC
NA	TRBV5-1	NA	TRBJ2-7	CASSQTSYEQYF	TGCGCCAGCAGCCAGACTAGCTACGAGCAGTACTTC
NA	TRBV29-1	few	TRBJ2-5	CSVGRQETQYF	TGCAGCGTGGGACGGCAAGAGACCCAGTACTTC
NA	TRBV27	NA	TRBJ1-1	CASSLSPGSGTEAFF	TGTGCCAGCAGTTTATCCCCAGGGTCGGGCACTGAAGCTTTCTTT
NA	TRBV7-7	few	TRBJ2-5	CASSFSPASIGQTQYF	TGTGCCAGCAGCTTCAGTCCAGCGAGCATCGGACAGACCCAGTACTTC
NA	TRBV5-1	NA	TRBJ2-4	CASSLPVDSGNIQYF	TGCGCCAGCAGCTTGCCAGTGGACTCCGGGAACATTCAGTACTTC
NA	TRBV10-1	NA	TRBJ1-1	CASSKGDTEAFF	TGCGCCAGCAGTAAGGGGGACACTGAAGCTTTCTTT